This entry features one T cell receptor beta chain sequence. The antigen it recognizes is unknown. No much larger clone exists at a distance of one base, and base qualities are not known. Ficoll-Paque density gradient centrifugation was used to isolate PBMCs. The data stem from a study of T-cell memory formation after mild COVID-19 (dated by TCRdb to the early 2020s). At the level of the whole study: TCR sequence clusters from the two donors were largely donor specific. T-cell clones expanding and contracting after mild COVID-19 in two donors were tracked by longitudinal TCRalpha and TCRbeta repertoire sequencing. Two young, previously healthy adult volunteers, one female and one male, were included in the cohort.

Summary of the overall study and its limitations: Contracting CD4+ clones turned up mainly in the CM and EM memory subsets, whereas EMRA was where CD8+ clones were enriched. Some responding clones were found in pre-infection memory, which suggests that pre-existing cross-reactive memory T cells took part in the SARS-CoV-2 response. The second-wave clones that peaked on day 37 were not confirmed to be SARS-CoV-2 specific. Clones contracting from day 15 to 85 had balanced CD4/CD8 phenotypes, while a second wave expanding from day 15 to 37 was biased towards CD4+. The study included only a couple of mild cases, and larger cohorts that include severe cases with pre-infection samples were judged to be necessary.

V is shortened by 5 bases, J by 9 bases, and the region joining them spans 11 bases. The CDR3 runs 12 residues from the cysteine to the phenylalanine. Left in the record is the CDR3 DNA by itself, 36 bases read in frame from the first base. The instrument was an Illumina NovaSeq 6000. cDNA libraries for TCRalpha and TCRbeta were prepared by 5'RACE using constant-segment primers, with sample barcodes and unique molecular identifiers added. Trizol reagent was used to extract RNA from every sample. Libraries were amplified in two PCR steps, with a second sample barcode and Illumina TruSeq adapters added in the second step. Sequencing of the libraries was done on an Illumina NovaSeq, producing 2 x 150 bp paired-end reads. As for the authors' bioinformatics: The reads were demultiplexed and collapsed into UMI-guided consensus sequences using migec v1.2.7. Using mixcr v2.1.11, the UMI consensuses were aligned to TRA and TRB V and J templates and assembled into clonotypes. A clonotype was counted as expanded or contracted only if both edgeR and NoisET called the change significant, with noise models trained on biological replicates. For edgeR calls, the thresholds were a false discovery rate-adjusted p below 0.01 and a log2 fold-change of 1. PCA with hierarchical clustering of max-normalized trajectories of the 1000 most abundant clonotypes was used as exploratory dynamics analysis. Separately sequenced CD4+ and CD8+ repertoires were used to assign a CD4 or CD8 phenotype to each responding clone. TCRdb took the public reads, trimmed them with fastp at Q25, ran MiXCR for clone calling and kept in-frame beta chains. Every CDR3 protein is listed once, alongside the most common genes and DNA of its rows. It is TCRdb's table, rather than the study itself, that gives the V and J calls and clone size. This sample is represented by some 330,000 distinct CDR3 sequences; more than 20% of them were singletons. In total, the top ten clones hold under 15% of the sample.

Source material: PBMCs or a T cell subset sorted from them (not recorded which). The receptor chain draws on TRBV12-3 or TRBV12-4 and TRBJ2-1; a weak D assignment points to TRBD1 (5 bases agree). The TCR originated in an adult woman who had mild COVID-19 (a few samples of this study predate the infection). The sample titles of this study are shuffled in the database, so cell type and time point are left out; the donor was told from shared clones. In nucleotides, the sequence is TGTGCCAGCAGTCCTCAGGGCGTTGAGCAGTTCTTC. It specifies CASSPQGVEQFF.